This TCR beta chain was documented in a study of OX40 agonist ivuxolimab in advanced cancers. As for the study in general: One hepatocellular carcinoma and a couple of cutaneous melanoma patients partially responded. Study conclusions and caveats: Expanded clones tended on average to be more numerous among CD8+ T cells than CD4+. Expanded peripheral T cells had an undetermined antigen specificity. Also present in some nonresponders was a low level of normalized T-cell clonal expansion.

About this clone itself: Its cognate antigen is unknown.

Germline CDR1 and CDR2: SEHNR and FQNEAQ (reference sequence). J was trimmed by 5 bases and V by 3 bases; bases with no gene match: 8. The CDR3 loop spans 15 amino acids. This table comes from immunoSEQ multiplex PCR, and its TCRdb copy is limited to in-frame clones, with some not included. This table has about 31,000 clones, 80% to 90% appearing once. V gene TRBV7-9 combines with J gene TRBJ2-5; 8 nucleotides agree with TRBD2. The specimen was CD4+ or CD8+ T cells sorted from blood, collected in a trial of the OX40 agonist ivuxolimab. The source is an adult with an advanced solid tumor such as melanoma, head and neck, liver or kidney cancer. The CDR3 loop reads CASSFSSGAEETQYF. The CDR3 DNA is TGTGCCAGCAGCTTCAGTAGCGGGGCCGAGGAGACCCAGTACTTC.